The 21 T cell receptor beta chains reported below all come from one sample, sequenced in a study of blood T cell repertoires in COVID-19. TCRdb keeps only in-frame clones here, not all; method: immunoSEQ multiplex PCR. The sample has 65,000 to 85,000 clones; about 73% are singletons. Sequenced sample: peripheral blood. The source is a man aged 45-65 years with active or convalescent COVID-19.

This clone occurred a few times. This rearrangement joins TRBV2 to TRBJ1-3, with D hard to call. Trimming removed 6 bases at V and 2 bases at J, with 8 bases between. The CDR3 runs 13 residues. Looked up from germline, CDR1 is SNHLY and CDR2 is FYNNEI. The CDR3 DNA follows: TGTGCCAGCAGGAGGGCAGCTGGAAACACCATATATTTT. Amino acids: CASRRAAGNTIYF.

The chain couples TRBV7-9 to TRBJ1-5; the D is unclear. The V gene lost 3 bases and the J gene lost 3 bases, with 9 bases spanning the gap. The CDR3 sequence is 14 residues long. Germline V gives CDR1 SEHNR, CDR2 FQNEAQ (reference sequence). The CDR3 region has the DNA TGTGCCAGCAGCTTCCCCGGGTTCAATCAGCCCCAGCATTTT. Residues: CASSFPGFNQPQHF.

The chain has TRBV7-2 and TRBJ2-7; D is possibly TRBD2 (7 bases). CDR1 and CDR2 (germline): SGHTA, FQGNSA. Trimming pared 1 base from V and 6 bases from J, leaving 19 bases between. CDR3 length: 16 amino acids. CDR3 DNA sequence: TGTGCCAGCAGCTTAGACCTTTCGTGGGGGGGCTTCGAGCAGTACTTC. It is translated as CASSLDLSWGGFEQYF.

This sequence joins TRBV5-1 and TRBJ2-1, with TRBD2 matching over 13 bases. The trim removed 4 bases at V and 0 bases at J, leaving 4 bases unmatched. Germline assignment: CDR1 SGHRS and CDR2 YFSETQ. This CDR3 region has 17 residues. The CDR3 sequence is CASSPWTSGSSYNEQFF. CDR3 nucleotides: TGCGCCAGCAGCCCCTGGACTAGCGGGAGCTCCTACAATGAGCAGTTCTTC. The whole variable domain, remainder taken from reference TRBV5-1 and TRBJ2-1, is KAGVTQTPRYLIKTRGQQVTLSCSPISGHRSVSWYQQTPGQGLQFLFEYFSETQRNKGNFPGRFSGRQFSNSRSEMNVSTLELGDSALYLCASSPWTSGSSYNEQFFGPGTRLTVL.

The CDR3 DNA is TGTGCCAGCAGCTCCCAGGGACAGGCCGGGGAGCTGTTTTTT. It yields the protein CASSSQGQAGELFF. The chain is built from TRBV7-8 and TRBJ2-2; 8 bases are shared with TRBD1. Germline assignment: CDR1 SGHVS and CDR2 FQNEAQ. V dropped 4 bases and J dropped 6; count of bases not matched to a gene: 4. This CDR3 is 14 amino acids long.

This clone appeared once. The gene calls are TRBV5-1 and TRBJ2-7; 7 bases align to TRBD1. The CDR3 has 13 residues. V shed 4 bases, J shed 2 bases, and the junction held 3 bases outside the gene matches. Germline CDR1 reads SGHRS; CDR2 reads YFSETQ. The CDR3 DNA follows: TGCGCCAGCAGCCCGGGGACAGCCTACGAGCAGTACTTC. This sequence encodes CASSPGTAYEQYF.

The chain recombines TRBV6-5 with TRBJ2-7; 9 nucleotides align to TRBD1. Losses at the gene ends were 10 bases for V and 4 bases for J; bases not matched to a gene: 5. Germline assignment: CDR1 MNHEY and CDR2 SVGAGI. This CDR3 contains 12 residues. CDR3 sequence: CATLGTGYEQYF. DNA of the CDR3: TGTGCCACCTTAGGGACAGGGTACGAGCAGTACTTC.

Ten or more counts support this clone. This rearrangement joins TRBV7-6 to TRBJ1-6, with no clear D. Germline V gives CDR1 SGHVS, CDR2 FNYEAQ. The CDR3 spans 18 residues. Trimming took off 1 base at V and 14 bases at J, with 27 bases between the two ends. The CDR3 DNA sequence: TGTGCCAGCAGCTTAGACCCGGCCGCCGGGGTTTCGGCTACGGCCCTCCACTTT. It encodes CASSLDPAAGVSATALHF.

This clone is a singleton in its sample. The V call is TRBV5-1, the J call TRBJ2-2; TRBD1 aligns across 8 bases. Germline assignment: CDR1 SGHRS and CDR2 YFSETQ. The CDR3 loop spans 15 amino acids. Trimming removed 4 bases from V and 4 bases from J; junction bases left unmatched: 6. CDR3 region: CASSQDRASTGELFF. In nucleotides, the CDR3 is TGCGCCAGCAGCCAGGACAGGGCGAGCACCGGGGAGCTGTTTTTT.

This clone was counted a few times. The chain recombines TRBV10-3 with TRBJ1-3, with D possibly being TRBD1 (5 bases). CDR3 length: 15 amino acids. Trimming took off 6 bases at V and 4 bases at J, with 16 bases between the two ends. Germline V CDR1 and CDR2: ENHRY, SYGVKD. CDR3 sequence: CAISRGTGVGNTIYF. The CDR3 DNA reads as TGTGCCATCAGCCGAGGTACAGGAGTCGGAAACACCATATATTTT.

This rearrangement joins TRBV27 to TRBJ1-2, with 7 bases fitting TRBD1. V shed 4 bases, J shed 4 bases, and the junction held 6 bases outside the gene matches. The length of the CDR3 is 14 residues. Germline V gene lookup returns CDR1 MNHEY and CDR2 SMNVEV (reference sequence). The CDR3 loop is CASSSDRFGYGYTF. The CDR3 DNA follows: TGTGCCAGCAGTTCGGACAGGTTTGGCTATGGCTACACCTTC.

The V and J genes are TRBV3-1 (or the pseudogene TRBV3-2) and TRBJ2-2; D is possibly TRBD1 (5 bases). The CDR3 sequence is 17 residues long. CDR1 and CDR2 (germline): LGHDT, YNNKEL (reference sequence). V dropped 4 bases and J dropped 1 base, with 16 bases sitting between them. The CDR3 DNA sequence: TGTGCCAGCAGCCCGACGACTGACAGATTGAACACCGGGGAGCTGTTTTTT. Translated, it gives CASSPTTDRLNTGELFF.

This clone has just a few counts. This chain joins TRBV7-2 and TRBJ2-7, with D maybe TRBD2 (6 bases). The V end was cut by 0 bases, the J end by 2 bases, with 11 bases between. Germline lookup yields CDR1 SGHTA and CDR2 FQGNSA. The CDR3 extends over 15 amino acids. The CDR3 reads CASSLAAGPTYEQYF. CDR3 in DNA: TGTGCCAGCAGCTTAGCGGCGGGACCAACCTACGAGCAGTACTTC.

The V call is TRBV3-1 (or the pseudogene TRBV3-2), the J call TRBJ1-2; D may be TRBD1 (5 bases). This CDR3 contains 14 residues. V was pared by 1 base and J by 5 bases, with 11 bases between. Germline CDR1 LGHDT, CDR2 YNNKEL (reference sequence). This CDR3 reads CASSQVGAEYGYTF. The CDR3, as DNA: TGTGCCAGCAGCCAAGTAGGGGCTGAGTATGGCTACACCTTC.

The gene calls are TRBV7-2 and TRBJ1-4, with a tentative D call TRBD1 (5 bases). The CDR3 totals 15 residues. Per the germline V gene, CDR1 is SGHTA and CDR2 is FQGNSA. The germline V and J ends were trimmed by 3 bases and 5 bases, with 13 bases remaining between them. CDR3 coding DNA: TGTGCCAGCAGCTTCCGTAGGCAGGGAAATGAAAAACTGTTTTTT. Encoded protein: CASSFRRQGNEKLFF.

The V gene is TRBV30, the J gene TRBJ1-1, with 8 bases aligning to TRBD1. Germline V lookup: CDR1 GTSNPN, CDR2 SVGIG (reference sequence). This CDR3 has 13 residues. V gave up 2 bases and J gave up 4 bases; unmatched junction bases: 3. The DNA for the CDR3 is TGTGCCTGGAGTCGGACAGGGATCACTGAAGCTTTCTTT. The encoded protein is CAWSRTGITEAFF.

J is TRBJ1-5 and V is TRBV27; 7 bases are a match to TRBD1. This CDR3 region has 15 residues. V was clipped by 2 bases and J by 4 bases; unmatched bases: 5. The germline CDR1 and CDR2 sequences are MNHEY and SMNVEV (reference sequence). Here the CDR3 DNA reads TGTGCCAGCAGTTTAGACAGGGCAAAGAATCAGCCCCAGCATTTT. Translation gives CASSLDRAKNQPQHF.

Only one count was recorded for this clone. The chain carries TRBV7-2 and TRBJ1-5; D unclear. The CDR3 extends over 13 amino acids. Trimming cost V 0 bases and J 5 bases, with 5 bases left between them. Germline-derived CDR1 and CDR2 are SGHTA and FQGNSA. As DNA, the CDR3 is TGTGCCAGCAGCTTAGCCCCGGATCAGCCCCAGCATTTT. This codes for CASSLAPDQPQHF.

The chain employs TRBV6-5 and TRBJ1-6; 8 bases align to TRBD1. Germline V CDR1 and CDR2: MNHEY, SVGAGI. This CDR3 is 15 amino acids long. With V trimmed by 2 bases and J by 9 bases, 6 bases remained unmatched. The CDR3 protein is CASSYTRGLGSPLHF. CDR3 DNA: TGTGCCAGCAGTTACACCAGGGGGCTTGGTTCACCCCTCCACTTT.

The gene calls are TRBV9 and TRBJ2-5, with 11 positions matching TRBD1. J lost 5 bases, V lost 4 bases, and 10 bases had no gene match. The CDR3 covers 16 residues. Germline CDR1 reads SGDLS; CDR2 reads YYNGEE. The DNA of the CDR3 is TGTGCCAGCAGCACCGGACAGGGGGCGATCGGGGAGACCCAGTACTTC. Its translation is CASSTGQGAIGETQYF. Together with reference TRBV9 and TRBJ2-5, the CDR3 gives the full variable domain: DSGVTQTPKHLITATGQRVTLRCSPRSGDLSVYWYQQSLDQGLQFLIQYYNGEERAKGNILERFSAQQFPDLHSELNLSSLELGDSALYFCASSTGQGAIGETQYFGPGTRLLVL.

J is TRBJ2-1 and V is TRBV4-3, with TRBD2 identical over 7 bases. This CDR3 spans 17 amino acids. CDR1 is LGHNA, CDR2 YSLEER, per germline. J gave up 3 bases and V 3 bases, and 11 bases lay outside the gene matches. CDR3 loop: CASSHYLGGDGYNEQFF. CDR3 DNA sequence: TGCGCCAGCAGCCATTACCTGGGAGGGGACGGCTACAATGAGCAGTTCTTC.